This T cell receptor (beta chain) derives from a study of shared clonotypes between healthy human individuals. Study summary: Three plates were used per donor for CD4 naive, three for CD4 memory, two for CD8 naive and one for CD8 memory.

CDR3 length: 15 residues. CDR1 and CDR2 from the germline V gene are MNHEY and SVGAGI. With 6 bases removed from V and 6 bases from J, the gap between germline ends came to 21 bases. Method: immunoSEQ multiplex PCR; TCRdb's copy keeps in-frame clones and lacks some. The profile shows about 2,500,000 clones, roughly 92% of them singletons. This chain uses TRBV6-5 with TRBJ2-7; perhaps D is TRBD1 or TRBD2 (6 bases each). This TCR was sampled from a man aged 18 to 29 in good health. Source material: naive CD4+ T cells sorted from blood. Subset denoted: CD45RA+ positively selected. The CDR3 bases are TGTGCCAGCAGCCCCGGGGGCCTCGGTTATGCCGAGCAGTACTTC. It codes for CASSPGGLGYAEQYF.